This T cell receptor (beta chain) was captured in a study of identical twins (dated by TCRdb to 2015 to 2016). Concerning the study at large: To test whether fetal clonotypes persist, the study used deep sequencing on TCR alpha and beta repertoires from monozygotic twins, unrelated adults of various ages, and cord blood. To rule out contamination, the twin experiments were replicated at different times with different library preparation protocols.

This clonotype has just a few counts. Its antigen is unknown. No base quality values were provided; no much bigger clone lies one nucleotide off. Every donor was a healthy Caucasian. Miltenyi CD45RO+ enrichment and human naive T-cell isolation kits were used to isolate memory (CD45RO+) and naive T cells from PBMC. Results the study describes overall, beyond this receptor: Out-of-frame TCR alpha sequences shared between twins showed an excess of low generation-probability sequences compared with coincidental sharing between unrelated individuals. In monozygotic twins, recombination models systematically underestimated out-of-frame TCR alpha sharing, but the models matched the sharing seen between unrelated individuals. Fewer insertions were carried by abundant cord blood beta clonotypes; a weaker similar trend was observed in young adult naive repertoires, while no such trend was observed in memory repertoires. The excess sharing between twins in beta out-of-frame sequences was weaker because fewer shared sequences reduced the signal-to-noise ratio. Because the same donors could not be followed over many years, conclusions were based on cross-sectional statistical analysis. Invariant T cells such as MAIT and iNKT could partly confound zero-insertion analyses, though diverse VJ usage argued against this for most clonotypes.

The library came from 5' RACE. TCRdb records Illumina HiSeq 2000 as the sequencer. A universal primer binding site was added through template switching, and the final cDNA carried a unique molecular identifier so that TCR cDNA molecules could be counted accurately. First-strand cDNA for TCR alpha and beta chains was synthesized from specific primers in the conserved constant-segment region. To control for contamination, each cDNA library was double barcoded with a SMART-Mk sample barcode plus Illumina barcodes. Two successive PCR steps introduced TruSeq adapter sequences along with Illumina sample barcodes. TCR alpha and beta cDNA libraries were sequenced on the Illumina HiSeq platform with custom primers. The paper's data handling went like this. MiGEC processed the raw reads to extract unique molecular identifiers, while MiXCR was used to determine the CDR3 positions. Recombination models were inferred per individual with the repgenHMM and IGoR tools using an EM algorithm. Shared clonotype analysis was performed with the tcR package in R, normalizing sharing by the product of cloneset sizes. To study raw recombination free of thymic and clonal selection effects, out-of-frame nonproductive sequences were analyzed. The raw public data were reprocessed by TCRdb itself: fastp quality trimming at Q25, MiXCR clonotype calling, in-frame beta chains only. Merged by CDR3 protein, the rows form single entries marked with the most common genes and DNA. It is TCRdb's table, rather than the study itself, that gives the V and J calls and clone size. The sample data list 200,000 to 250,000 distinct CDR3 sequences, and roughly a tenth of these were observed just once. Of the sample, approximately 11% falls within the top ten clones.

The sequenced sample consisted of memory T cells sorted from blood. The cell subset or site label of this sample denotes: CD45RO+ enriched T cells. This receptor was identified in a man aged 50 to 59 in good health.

The DNA sequence is as follows: TGTGCCAGCTCACCCCGACAGGACAGCTACGAGCAGTACTTC. This translates into CASSPRQDSYEQYF. The V and J segments used are TRBV18 and TRBJ2-7; D gene: possibly TRBD1, on 6 matching bases. The germline V gene sets CDR1 to KGHSH and CDR2 to LQKENI. V loses 3 bases, J loses 3 bases, and the germline ends lie 12 bases apart. From the cysteine through the phenylalanine, the CDR3 covers 14 amino acids. Only CDR3 DNA remains: 42 bases, in frame from the first base.